The 17 T cell receptor beta chains presented below share a single source sample, sequenced in a study of blood T cell repertoires in COVID-19. Method: immunoSEQ multiplex PCR; TCRdb's copy keeps in-frame clones and lacks some. The table has some 150,000 clones, 84% seen once. What was sequenced was peripheral blood. The receptors were gathered from a man between 65 and 80 years old with acute or convalescent COVID-19.

The chain's CDR3 is CASTLPGGDTQYF. The CDR3 DNA is TGTGCCAGCACCCTGCCGGGGGGGGATACGCAGTATTTT. This chain links TRBV6-5 with TRBJ2-3; 8 nucleotides agree with TRBD2. CDR1 is MNHEY and CDR2 is SVGAGI in the germline V gene. J lost 6 bases, V lost 7 bases, and 6 bases had no gene match. The CDR3 has 13 amino acids.

The CDR3 reads CASSQGLAGQYF. CDR3 DNA: TGTGCCAGCAGCCAGGGTCTAGCGGGGCAGTATTTT. The chain carries TRBV3-1 (or the pseudogene TRBV3-2) and TRBJ2-3; 8 bases fit TRBD2. Looked up from germline, CDR1 is LGHDT and CDR2 is YNNKEL (reference sequence). The CDR3 consists of 12 residues. V was pared by 3 bases and J by 11 bases, with 4 bases of the junction left unmatched.

The rearrangement joins TRBV28 to TRBJ2-5, with 13 nucleotides matching TRBD2. Germline V gene sequence: CDR1 MDHEN, CDR2 SYDVKM. The CDR3 is 13 amino acids. V trimming: 8 bases; J trimming: 7 bases; junction bases outside the gene matches: 4. The CDR3: CASGLAGVGTQYF. Here the CDR3 DNA reads TGTGCCAGCGGACTAGCGGGAGTAGGGACCCAGTACTTC.

This chain joins TRBV27 and TRBJ1-4; 9 bases are shared with TRBD1. The CDR3 totals 15 residues. Germline V gene data show CDR1 as MNHEY and CDR2 as SMNVEV (reference sequence). V was pared by 6 bases and J by 8 bases, with 10 bases of the junction left unmatched. CDR3 sequence: CASRLAGQGAEKLFF. In DNA, the CDR3 is TGTGCCAGCAGACTAGCGGGACAGGGTGCCGAAAAACTGTTTTTT.

V and J are TRBV6-5 and TRBJ1-3, with D hard to call. The CDR3 has 13 amino acids. Germline V gene data show CDR1 as MNHEY and CDR2 as SVGAGI. Trimming left V 4 bases short and J 0 bases short, with 4 bases between. The CDR3 DNA reads as TGTGCCAGCAGTTCAAACTCTGGAAACACCATATATTTT. Its protein product is CASSSNSGNTIYF.

The chain carries TRBV10-1 and TRBJ2-2; the D gene is possibly TRBD2 (5 bases). Germline CDR1 is WNHNN and CDR2 is SYGVQD (reference sequence). CDR3 length equals 15 residues. V lost 7 bases and J 0 bases, leaving 12 bases between the germline ends. In DNA, the CDR3 is TGCGCCAGCACTGACAATAGCGCGAACACCGGGGAGCTGTTTTTT. This translates into CASTDNSANTGELFF.

The chain links TRBV6-1 to TRBJ1-5; TRBD1 agrees at 8 bases. Germline V gene data show CDR1 as MNHNS and CDR2 as SASEGT. The CDR3 length is 17 residues. V was clipped by 2 bases and J by 4 bases; unmatched bases: 10. CDR3 DNA: TGTGCCAGCAGTGAAAGACAGGGGACTTTTGGAAATCAGCCCCAGCATTTT. Residues: CASSERQGTFGNQPQHF.

The chain recombines TRBV7-3 with TRBJ2-7, with TRBD1 as a possible D gene (6 bases). This CDR3 spans 14 amino acids. Trimming shortened V by 5 bases and J by 4 bases, and 15 bases separated the two germline ends. The germline gives CDR1 SGHTA, CDR2 FQGTGA. In DNA form, the CDR3 reads TGTGCCAGCAGCAAAGGACAGAGCCCGTACGAGCAGTACTTC. This translates into CASSKGQSPYEQYF.

The rearrangement links TRBV10-2 to TRBJ1-2; D gene unclear. Deletions cut 4 bases from V and 2 bases from J, with 8 bases between. The CDR3 has 13 residues. Germline loops: CDR1 WSHSY, CDR2 SAAADI. The CDR3 DNA reads TGCGCCAGCAGTGTGCGGCTAAACTATGGCTACACCTTC. Translating it yields CASSVRLNYGYTF.

The rearrangement uses TRBV2 and TRBJ1-6; 7 bases align to TRBD1. Germline trimming cut 1 base from V and 4 bases from J; bases unmatched to any gene: 1. This CDR3 is 15 amino acids long. Germline CDR1 is SNHLY and CDR2 is FYNNEI. Written as DNA, the CDR3 is TGTGCCAGCAGTGAAGAACAGGGGTATAATTCACCCCTCCACTTT. This encodes CASSEEQGYNSPLHF.

The chain links TRBV5-6 to TRBJ2-7, with a weak D call TRBD1 (6 bases). The CDR3 length is 12 residues. The germline CDR1 and CDR2 sequences are SGHDT and YYEEEE. Trimming stripped 4 bases from V and 1 base from J, with 6 bases between. The DNA for the CDR3 is TGTGCCAGCAGCGGACAGTCCTACGAGCAGTACTTC. Encoded protein: CASSGQSYEQYF.

The genes are TRBV9 and TRBJ2-4, with 7 bases lining up with TRBD2. Germline CDR1 SGDLS, CDR2 YYNGEE. The CDR3 consists of 15 residues. V lost 0 bases and J lost 6; bases outside the gene matches: 6. This CDR3 reads CASSVAAGYGNIQYF. CDR3 DNA sequence: TGTGCCAGCAGCGTAGCAGCGGGATATGGAAACATTCAGTACTTC.

J is TRBJ1-5 and V is TRBV12-1; the table's D call TRBD1 went unverified against the DNA. TRBV12-1 is a documented pseudogene. The CDR3 consists of 18 residues. The CDR3 loop reads CASLYLLRNREFDQPQHF. CDR3 coding DNA: TGTGCCAGCTTATACCTCCTCCGGAACAGGGAGTTCGATCAGCCCCAGCATTTT.

The gene calls are TRBV3-1 (or the pseudogene TRBV3-2) and TRBJ2-1; D gene ambiguous. The CDR3 loop spans 13 amino acids. Germline V gene lookup returns CDR1 LGHDT and CDR2 YNNKEL (reference sequence). Trimming cost V 0 bases and J 9 bases, with 9 bases left between them. The CDR3 reads CASSQEERSEQFF. CDR3 in DNA: TGTGCCAGCAGCCAAGAGGAGAGGAGTGAGCAGTTCTTC.

This clone has more than one count but fewer than ten. The chain has TRBV29-1 and TRBJ2-1; TRBD1 might be the D (6 bases). The CDR3 runs to 14 residues. V was shortened by 1 base and J by 2 bases, with 9 bases between the two germline ends. In germline, CDR1 is SQVTM, CDR2 ANQGSEA. Written as DNA, the CDR3 is TGCAGCGTTGAAGGACAGGCCACCTACAATGAGCAGTTCTTC. It codes for CSVEGQATYNEQFF.

The chain has TRBV19 and TRBJ2-7; a possible D gene is TRBD1 (5 bases). Trimming stripped 5 bases from V and 3 bases from J, with 11 bases between. The CDR3 covers 13 residues. Germline-derived CDR1 and CDR2 are LNHDA and SQIVND (reference sequence). The DNA for the CDR3 is TGTGCCAGTAGTGGGGCCTTTTACTACGAGCAGTACTTC. Protein: CASSGAFYYEQYF.

This clone occurred once. J is TRBJ1-1 and V is TRBV5-1, with 9 bases fitting TRBD1. Germline CDR1 SGHRS, CDR2 YFSETQ. This CDR3 is 15 amino acids long. Trimming at V came to 4 bases and at J to 5 bases, leaving 9 bases not matched to a gene. As DNA, the CDR3 is TGCGCCAGCAGCGAACAGGGGGCGCGGGTAACTGAAGCTTTCTTT. Translation gives CASSEQGARVTEAFF.